The source of this TCR beta chain is a study of blood T cell repertoires in COVID-19. Study-level information: The United States, Italy and Spain provided the acute and convalescent COVID-19 samples.

Per the original data handling: The assay estimated nucleated cells by amplifying reference gene primers. Clones were read by immunoSEQ multiplex PCR, and TCRdb kept only the in-frame ones, dropping some. The DNA gave D and trimming, while V, J and clone size come from that table. Among 110,000 to 150,000 clones, around 80% were seen once, and the ten largest hold about 1.8%. This clone was recorded once. J lost 2 bases, V lost 4 bases, and 9 bases had no gene match. This CDR3 spans 18 amino acids. Germline assignment: CDR1 MNHEY and CDR2 SMNVEV (reference sequence). The sequence came from a woman in her fifties or sixties with acute or convalescent COVID-19. V is TRBV27 and J is TRBJ2-2; 11 nucleotides line up with TRBD2. The source material was peripheral blood. The CDR3 DNA reads as TGTGCCAGCAGTTCAAAAAGGACTAGCGGGCGTAACACCGGGGAGCTGTTTTTT. Amino acids: CASSSKRTSGRNTGELFF.